This section outlines one T cell receptor beta chain sequence together with its context. Original analysis: Researchers report that nucleated cell counts were estimated from reference gene primer amplification. Sequencing was performed with immunoSEQ multiplex PCR; in TCRdb, only in-frame clones are kept and a portion is missing. V and J calls and clone size are as listed in that table; D and trimming were resolved from the DNA. This table holds 100,000 to 150,000 clones, roughly nine tenths found once. Germline assignment: CDR1 SGHTA and CDR2 FQGTGA. J lost 3 bases, V lost 4 bases, and 5 bases had no gene match. CDR3 size: 14 residues. A Seattle source enrolled patients during active infection and followed them longitudinally. The data were taken from a study of blood T cell repertoires in COVID-19. The overall study: PBMCs, B-cell-depleted T cells, or T cells were the source of the cDNA or gDNA that made up the material.

The V call is TRBV7-3, the J call TRBJ2-5, with 7 bases matching TRBD2. This clonotype originated in a man in his 60s with COVID-19, enrolled during active disease. Sequencing used peripheral blood. CDR3 loop: CASSSGLGEETQYF. The CDR3 nucleotides read TGTGCCAGCAGCTCCGGACTAGGGGAAGAGACCCAGTACTTC.